This T cell receptor beta chain was observed in a study of TIL therapy for anti-PD-1-resistant metastatic lung cancer. General observations from the study: TIL clonotype persistence in blood showed no apparent association with response. Treatment-naive, never-smoker and oncogene-addicted patients were overrepresented in this highly selected cohort.

Sample time point: pre-treatment sample, taken before nivolumab and TIL therapy. Stage 4 NSCLC adults joined between 2017 and January 2020. About this clone: Its antigen remains unidentified.

This was the immunoSEQ v3 assay. Sequencing depth was 1.5 million to 2 million read pairs for survey level, roughly 5-6.5 million for deep. Here immunoSEQ multiplex PCR was the method, and the copy in TCRdb shows in-frame clones only, minus some. Of some 57,000 clones detected, roughly 87% appear once; the ten largest clones hold approximately 2.4%. The germline V gene encodes CDR1 SGHNT and CDR2 YYREEE (reference sequence). V dropped 1 base and J dropped 10; count of bases not matched to a gene: 2. The CDR3 extends over 13 amino acids. This TCR was recovered from a person between 25 and 80 years old with non-small cell lung cancer. This chain joins TRBV5-4 and TRBJ2-1; 10 bases are shared with TRBD2. The sample was blood, taken at baseline. The CDR3 protein is CASSLYSGREQFF. The CDR3 coding sequence is TGTGCCAGCAGCTTGTATAGCGGGAGGGAGCAGTTCTTC. The full variable domain, rest sourced from reference TRBV5-4 and TRBJ2-1, is ETGVTQSPTHLIKTRGQQVTLRCSSQSGHNTVSWYQQALGQGPQFIFQYYREEENGRGNFPPRFSGLQFPNYSSELNVNALELDDSALYLCASSLYSGREQFFGPGTRLTVL.